Below, one T cell receptor beta chain is given with its context. The sample is drawn from a study of graft-versus-host responses after intestinal transplantation. Assay used: immunoSEQ multiplex PCR; TCRdb lists only in-frame clones, some missing. The sample gives around 4,100 clones, about 80% of which show up once; 7.2% is in the top ten. Tissue processing of the graft released intraepithelial and lamina propria lymphocytes from it. Sequenced here: ileum tissue, sampled 9 days after transplant. The sequence was obtained from a human patient who received an intestinal transplant, so some T cells may come from the graft donor.

The CDR3 loop is CASIRTGGPNYEQYF. The CDR3 region has the DNA TGTGCCAGCATTCGGACGGGAGGGCCCAACTACGAGCAGTACTTC. The chain combines TRBV27 with TRBJ2-7; 8 bases map to TRBD2. Germline V lookup: CDR1 MNHEY, CDR2 SMNVEV (reference sequence). This CDR3 contains 15 residues. Losses at the gene ends were 7 bases for V and 3 bases for J; bases not matched to a gene: 11.